The 2 T cell receptor beta chains reported below all come from one sample, sequenced in a study of T cell responses to AZD1222 COVID-19 vaccine. Libraries were prepared by immunoSEQ multiplex PCR; TCRdb keeps only in-frame clonotypes and omits some of them. The table shows more than 140,000 clones, with approximately 90% occurring only once. The sequencing used peripheral blood, collected on day 0 of AZD1222 vaccination. These receptors were collected from an adult in good health.

The chain joins TRBV9 to TRBJ1-6, with D possibly matching TRBD1 (5 bases). CDR1 and CDR2 from the germline V gene are SGDLS and YYNGEE. V lost 0 bases and J 7 bases, leaving 8 bases between the germline ends. The CDR3 covers 14 residues. CDR3 nucleotide sequence: TGTGCCAGCAGCGTAGGGGACGGGAATTCACCCCTCCACTTT. As protein: CASSVGDGNSPLHF.

V and J are TRBV28 and TRBJ1-4; 9 nucleotides line up with TRBD1. The CDR3 spans 17 residues. With V trimmed by 4 bases and J by 6 bases, 12 bases remained unmatched. Per germline, CDR1 MDHEN and CDR2 SYDVKM. The CDR3 here is CASSSPTRWDRDEKLFF. CDR3 DNA: TGTGCCAGCAGTTCCCCAACTCGGTGGGACAGGGATGAAAAACTGTTTTTT.